A selection of T cell receptor beta chains follows, all from one sample in a study of blood T cell repertoires in COVID-19. This table comes from immunoSEQ multiplex PCR, and its TCRdb copy is limited to in-frame clones, with some not included. The sample records around 290,000 clones, around 90% being singletons. The sample comprised PBMCs or T cells enriched from blood (not recorded which). The receptors derive from a woman in her forties who had recovered from COVID-19. CDR3s include the opening cysteine and the closing phenylalanine or tryptophan. The D gene is left open where the match is weak. The size entry is marked missing in some rows and otherwise reads once, few, many or a size class.

cdr3_length | j_call | clone_size | v_call | d_call | cdr3_nt | cdr3_aa
14 | TRBJ2-3 | - | TRBV2 | - | TGTGCCAGCAGTACAGGCTCCCCCGGAGATACGCAGTATTTT | CASSTGSPGDTQYF
14 | TRBJ1-2 | - | TRBV4-1 | TRBD1 | TGCGCCAGCAGCCAGCGACAGGGGAGCTATGGCTACACCTTC | CASSQRQGSYGYTF
13 | TRBJ2-2 | few | TRBV14 | - | TGTGCCAGCAGCCACAGGAACACCGGGGAGCTGTTTTTT | CASSHRNTGELFF
13 | TRBJ2-5 | - | TRBV19 | - | TGTGCCAGTAGTAGGCGGGGCCAAGAGACCCAGTACTTC | CASSRRGQETQYF
13 | TRBJ1-1 | - | TRBV2 | - | TGTGCCAGCAGGGGGCTTATGAACACTGAAGCTTTCTTT | CASRGLMNTEAFF
16 | TRBJ1-3 | - | TRBV7-9 | - | TGTGCCAGCAGCTTATTTTCAGGCGACTCTGGAAACACCATATATTTT | CASSLFSGDSGNTIYF
15 | TRBJ2-2 | - | TRBV4-3 | TRBD1 | TGCGCCAGCAGCCAGGGGACAGGGAACACCGGGGAGCTGTTTTTT | CASSQGTGNTGELFF
14 | TRBJ1-1 | - | TRBV5-1 | TRBD1 | TGCGCCAGCAGCTTGAACAGGGGGCGAGATGAAGCTTTCTTT | CASSLNRGRDEAFF
15 | TRBJ1-1 | - | TRBV27 | TRBD1 | TGTGCCAGCAGTCGGGGGGACAGGAGAAACACTGAAGCTTTCTTT | CASSRGDRRNTEAFF
19 | TRBJ2-3 | - | TRBV1 | - | TGCACCAGCAGCCAAGATGCTGGCTGGCGGAAAAATTGCACAGATACGCAGTATTTT | CTSSQDAGWRKNCTDTQYF